The TCR beta chain described here comes from a study of blood T cells in healthy people across ages. A second PCR, run for roughly 7 to 11 cycles, used a sample-barcoded 5' primer plus a J-beta primer mix. TCRdb reanalysed the 5' RACE reads using MiXCR and keeps one entry per CDR3 protein. This sample has about 560,000 distinct CDR3 sequences, with about a quarter found just once. The CDR3 extends over 14 amino acids. Germline V lookup: CDR1 SGHDN, CDR2 FVKESK. The V and J ends lost 3 bases and 0 bases respectively, with 7 bases between them. Separately, the same data were catalogued under a study of T cells of mothers and their children.

This receptor was obtained from a boy aged 2 to 10 in good health. The material sequenced was blood. The rearrangement links TRBV14 to TRBJ2-3, with D hard to call. The CDR3 protein is CASSQSRSTDTQYF. Here the CDR3 DNA reads TGTGCCAGCAGCCAGTCGAGGAGCACAGATACGCAGTATTTT. The complete variable domain, with remaining parts taken from reference TRBV14 and TRBJ2-3, reads EAGVTQFPSHSVIEKGQTVTLRCDPISGHDNLYWYRRVMGKEIKFLLHFVKESKQDESGMPNNRFLAERTGGTYSTLKVQPAELEDSGVYFCASSQSRSTDTQYFGPGTRLTVL.